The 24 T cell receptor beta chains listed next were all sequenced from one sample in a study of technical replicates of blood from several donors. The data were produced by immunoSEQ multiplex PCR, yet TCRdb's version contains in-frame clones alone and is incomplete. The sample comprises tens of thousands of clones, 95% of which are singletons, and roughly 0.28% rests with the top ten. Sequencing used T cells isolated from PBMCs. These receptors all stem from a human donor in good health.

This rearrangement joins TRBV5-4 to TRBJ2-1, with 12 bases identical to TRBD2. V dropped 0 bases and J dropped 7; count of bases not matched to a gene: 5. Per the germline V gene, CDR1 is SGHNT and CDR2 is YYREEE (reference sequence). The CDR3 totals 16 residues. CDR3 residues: CASSLVLAGGKNEQFF. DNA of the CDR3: TGTGCCAGCAGCTTGGTTCTAGCGGGGGGGAAAAATGAGCAGTTCTTC.

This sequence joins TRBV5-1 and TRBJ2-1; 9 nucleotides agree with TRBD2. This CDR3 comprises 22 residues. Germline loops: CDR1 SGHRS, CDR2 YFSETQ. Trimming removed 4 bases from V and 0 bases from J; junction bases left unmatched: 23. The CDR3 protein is CASSQIYPGAGGWSSSYNEQFF. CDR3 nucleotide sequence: TGCGCCAGCAGCCAAATCTACCCCGGGGCGGGGGGGTGGTCAAGCTCCTACAATGAGCAGTTCTTC. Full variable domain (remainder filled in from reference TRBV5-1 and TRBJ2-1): KAGVTQTPRYLIKTRGQQVTLSCSPISGHRSVSWYQQTPGQGLQFLFEYFSETQRNKGNFPGRFSGRQFSNSRSEMNVSTLELGDSALYLCASSQIYPGAGGWSSSYNEQFFGPGTRLTVL.

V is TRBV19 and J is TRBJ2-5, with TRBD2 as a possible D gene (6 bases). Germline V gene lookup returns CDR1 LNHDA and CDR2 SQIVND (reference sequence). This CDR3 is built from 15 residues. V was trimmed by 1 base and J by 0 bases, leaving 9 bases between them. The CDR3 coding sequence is TGTGCCAGTAGTATAGCTGGAGGGGACCAAGAGACCCAGTACTTC. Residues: CASSIAGGDQETQYF.

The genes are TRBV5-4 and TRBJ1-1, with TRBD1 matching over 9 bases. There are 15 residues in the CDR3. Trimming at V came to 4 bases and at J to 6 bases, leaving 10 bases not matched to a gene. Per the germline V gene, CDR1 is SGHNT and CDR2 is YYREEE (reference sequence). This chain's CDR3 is CASSVRGQGKSEAFF. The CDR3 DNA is TGTGCCAGCAGCGTCAGGGGACAGGGAAAGTCTGAAGCTTTCTTT.

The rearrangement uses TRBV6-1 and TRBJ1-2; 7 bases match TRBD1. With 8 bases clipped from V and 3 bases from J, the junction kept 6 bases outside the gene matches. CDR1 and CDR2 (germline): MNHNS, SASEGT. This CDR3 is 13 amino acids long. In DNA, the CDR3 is TGTGCCAGCGGGGAGACAGGGTACTATGGCTACACCTTC. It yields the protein CASGETGYYGYTF.

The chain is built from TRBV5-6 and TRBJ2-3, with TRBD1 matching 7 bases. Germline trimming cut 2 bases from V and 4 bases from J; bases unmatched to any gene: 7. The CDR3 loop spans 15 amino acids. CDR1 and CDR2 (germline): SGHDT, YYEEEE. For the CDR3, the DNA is TGTGCCAGCAGCTTAAGACAGGGTGTCGCAGATACGCAGTATTTT. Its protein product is CASSLRQGVADTQYF.

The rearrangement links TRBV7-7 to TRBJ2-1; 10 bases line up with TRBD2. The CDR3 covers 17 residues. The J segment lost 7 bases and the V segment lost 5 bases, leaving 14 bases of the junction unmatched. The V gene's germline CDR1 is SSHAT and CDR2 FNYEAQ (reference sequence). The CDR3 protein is CASSRKSLAGEPNEQFF. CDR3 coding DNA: TGTGCCAGCAGCCGAAAGTCCCTAGCGGGAGAACCGAATGAGCAGTTCTTC. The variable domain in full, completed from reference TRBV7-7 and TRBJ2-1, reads GAGVSQSPRYKVTKRGQDVTLRCDPISSHATLYWYQQALGQGPEFLTYFNYEAQPDKSGLPSDRFSAERPEGSISTLTIQRTEQRDSAMYRCASSRKSLAGEPNEQFFGPGTRLTVL.

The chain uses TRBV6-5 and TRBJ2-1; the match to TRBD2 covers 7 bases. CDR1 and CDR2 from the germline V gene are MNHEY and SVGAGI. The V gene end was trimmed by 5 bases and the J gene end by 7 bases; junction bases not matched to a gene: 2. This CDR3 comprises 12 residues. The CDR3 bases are TGTGCCAGCAGTCTGCGGGGGAATGAGCAGTTCTTC. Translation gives CASSLRGNEQFF.

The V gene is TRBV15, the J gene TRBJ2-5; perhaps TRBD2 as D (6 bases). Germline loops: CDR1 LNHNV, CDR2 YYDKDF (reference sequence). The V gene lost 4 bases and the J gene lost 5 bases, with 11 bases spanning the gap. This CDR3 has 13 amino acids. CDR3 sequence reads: CATSILGGETQYF. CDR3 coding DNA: TGTGCCACCAGCATCCTTGGGGGGGAGACCCAGTACTTC.

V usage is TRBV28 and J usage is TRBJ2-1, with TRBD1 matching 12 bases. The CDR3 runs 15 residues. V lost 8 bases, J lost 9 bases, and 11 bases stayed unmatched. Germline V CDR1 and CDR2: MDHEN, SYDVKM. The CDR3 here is CASGSPGQGAVEQFF. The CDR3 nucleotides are TGTGCCAGCGGATCTCCGGGACAGGGGGCTGTTGAGCAGTTCTTC.

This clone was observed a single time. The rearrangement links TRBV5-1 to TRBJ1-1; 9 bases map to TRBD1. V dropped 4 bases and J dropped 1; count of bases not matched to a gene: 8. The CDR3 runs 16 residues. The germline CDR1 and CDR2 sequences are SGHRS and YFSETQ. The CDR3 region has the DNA TGCGCCAGCAGCGCGGACAGGGGCAGGGGGAACACTGAAGCTTTCTTT. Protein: CASSADRGRGNTEAFF.

CDR3 coding DNA: TGCAGCGTTGGGGAGGGCGGAAACACCATATATTTT. Protein: CSVGEGGNTIYF. V is TRBV29-1 and J is TRBJ1-3, with D uncertain. The CDR3 extends over 12 amino acids. The germline V gene encodes CDR1 SQVTM and CDR2 ANQGSEA. Trimming took off 4 bases at V and 4 bases at J, with 8 bases between the two ends.

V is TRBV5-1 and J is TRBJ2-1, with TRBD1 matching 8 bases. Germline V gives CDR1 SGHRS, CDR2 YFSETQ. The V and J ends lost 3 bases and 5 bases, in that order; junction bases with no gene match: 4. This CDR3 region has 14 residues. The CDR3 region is CASSSGTGHNEQFF. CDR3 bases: TGCGCCAGCAGCTCAGGGACAGGCCACAATGAGCAGTTCTTC.

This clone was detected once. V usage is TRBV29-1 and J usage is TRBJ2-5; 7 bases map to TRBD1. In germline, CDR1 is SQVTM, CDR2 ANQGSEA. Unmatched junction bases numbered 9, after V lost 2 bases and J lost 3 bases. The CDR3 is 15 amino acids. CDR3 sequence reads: CSVELTGTEEETQYF. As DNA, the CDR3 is TGCAGCGTTGAACTGACAGGGACGGAGGAAGAGACCCAGTACTTC.

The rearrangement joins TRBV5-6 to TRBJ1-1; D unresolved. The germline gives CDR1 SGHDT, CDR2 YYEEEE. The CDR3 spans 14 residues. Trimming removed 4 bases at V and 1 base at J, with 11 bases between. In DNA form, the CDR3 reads TGTGCCAGCAGCATCATACCGAGGAACACTGAAGCTTTCTTT. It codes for CASSIIPRNTEAFF.

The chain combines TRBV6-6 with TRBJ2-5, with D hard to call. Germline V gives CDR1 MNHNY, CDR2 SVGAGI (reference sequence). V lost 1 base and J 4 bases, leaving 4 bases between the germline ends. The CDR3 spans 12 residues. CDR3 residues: CASSYFRETQYF. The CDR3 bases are TGTGCCAGCAGTTACTTCCGAGAGACCCAGTACTTC.

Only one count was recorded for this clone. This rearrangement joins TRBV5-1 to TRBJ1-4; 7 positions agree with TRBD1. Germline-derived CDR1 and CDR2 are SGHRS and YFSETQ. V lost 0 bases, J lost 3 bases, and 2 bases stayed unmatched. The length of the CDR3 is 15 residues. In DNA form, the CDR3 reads TGCGCCAGCAGCTTGGCCCAGGGGGCTAATGAAAAACTGTTTTTT. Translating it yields CASSLAQGANEKLFF.

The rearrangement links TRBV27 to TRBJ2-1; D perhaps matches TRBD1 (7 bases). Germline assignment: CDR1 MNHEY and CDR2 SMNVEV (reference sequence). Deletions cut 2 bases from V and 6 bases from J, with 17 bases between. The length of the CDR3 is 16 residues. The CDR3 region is CASSLVLSQGGNEQFF. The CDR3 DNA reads TGTGCCAGCAGTTTAGTCCTGTCCCAGGGGGGCAATGAGCAGTTCTTC.

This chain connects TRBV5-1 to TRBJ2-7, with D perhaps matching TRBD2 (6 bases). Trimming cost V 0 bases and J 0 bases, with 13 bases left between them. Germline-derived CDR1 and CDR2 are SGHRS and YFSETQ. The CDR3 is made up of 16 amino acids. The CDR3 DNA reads TGCGCCAGCAGCTTGGGGCCCCAGCGGGCCTCCTACGAGCAGTACTTC. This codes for CASSLGPQRASYEQYF.

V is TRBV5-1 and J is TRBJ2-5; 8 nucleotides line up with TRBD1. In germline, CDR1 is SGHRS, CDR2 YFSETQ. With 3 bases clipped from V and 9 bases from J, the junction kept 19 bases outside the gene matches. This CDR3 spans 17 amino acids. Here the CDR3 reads CASSSTVRTGSLLAQYF. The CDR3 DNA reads TGCGCCAGCAGCTCTACCGTCCGGACAGGGTCTCTTTTGGCCCAGTACTTC.

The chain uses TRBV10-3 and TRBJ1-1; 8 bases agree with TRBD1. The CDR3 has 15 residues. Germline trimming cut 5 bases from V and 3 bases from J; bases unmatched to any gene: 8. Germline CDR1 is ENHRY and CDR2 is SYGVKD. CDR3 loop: CAISFRTGRYTEAFF. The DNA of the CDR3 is TGTGCCATCAGTTTTCGGACAGGGCGGTACACTGAAGCTTTCTTT.

In nucleotides, the CDR3 is TGTGCCAGCGCAGGGTCGAACACCGGGGAGCTGTTTTTT. Its protein product is CASAGSNTGELFF. This chain connects TRBV2 to TRBJ2-2, with TRBD1 as a possible D gene (5 bases). The CDR3 runs to 13 residues. The germline gives CDR1 SNHLY, CDR2 FYNNEI. V was cut by 8 bases and J by 0 bases, with 7 bases left in between.

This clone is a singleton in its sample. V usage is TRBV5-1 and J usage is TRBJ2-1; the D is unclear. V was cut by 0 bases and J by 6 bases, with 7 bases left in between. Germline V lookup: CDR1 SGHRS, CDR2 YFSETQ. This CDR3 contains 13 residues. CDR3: CASSLESGNEQFF. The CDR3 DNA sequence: TGCGCCAGCAGCTTGGAGTCGGGCAATGAGCAGTTCTTC.

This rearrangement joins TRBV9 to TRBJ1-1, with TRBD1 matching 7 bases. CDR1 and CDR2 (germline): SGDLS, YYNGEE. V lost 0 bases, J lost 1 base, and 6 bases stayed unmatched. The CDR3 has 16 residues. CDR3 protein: CASSVEQGSTNTEAFF. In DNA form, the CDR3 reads TGTGCCAGCAGCGTAGAACAGGGGTCAACGAACACTGAAGCTTTCTTT.